A single sample gave rise to the 8 T cell receptor beta chains below, sequenced in a study of blood T cell repertoires in COVID-19. The table came from immunoSEQ multiplex PCR; TCRdb's copy has only in-frame clones and leaves some out. The data contain about 130,000 clones, roughly 88% of them seen just once; the ten biggest clones take up roughly 2.2%. Input material: peripheral blood. Receptors were obtained from a man aged 65-85 years with active COVID-19.

The gene calls are TRBV27 and TRBJ2-7, with a tentative D call TRBD1 (6 bases). Trimming pared 6 bases from V and 4 bases from J, leaving 22 bases between. Germline assignment: CDR1 MNHEY and CDR2 SMNVEV (reference sequence). The CDR3 is made up of 16 amino acids. The CDR3 sequence is CASSPSRGTVGYEQYF. CDR3 DNA sequence: TGTGCCAGCAGCCCGAGTAGGGGGACCGTCGGATACGAGCAGTACTTC.

The V gene is TRBV18, the J gene TRBJ2-7, with 7 bases identical to TRBD1. CDR1 is KGHSH, CDR2 LQKENI, per germline. With 4 bases clipped from V and 5 bases from J, the junction kept 8 bases outside the gene matches. This CDR3 has 14 residues. The CDR3 protein is CASSLQTGENEQYF. The CDR3 bases are TGTGCCAGCTCACTCCAAACAGGGGAAAACGAGCAGTACTTC.

V and J are TRBV29-1 and TRBJ2-5; 10 nucleotides match TRBD2. With V trimmed by 1 base and J by 4 bases, 6 bases remained unmatched. The CDR3 is 15 amino acids. Per the germline V gene, CDR1 is SQVTM and CDR2 is ANQGSEA. CDR3: CSVEVLLAGIETQYF. The CDR3 bases are TGCAGCGTTGAAGTCCTACTAGCGGGAATAGAGACCCAGTACTTC.

The J gene is TRBJ2-7, the V gene TRBV28; perhaps TRBD2 as D (6 bases). This CDR3 has 14 residues. CDR1 and CDR2 from the germline V gene are MDHEN and SYDVKM. V was cut by 5 bases and J by 5 bases, with 16 bases left in between. CDR3 sequence: CASSPGGAIHEQYF. The CDR3 coding sequence is TGTGCCAGCAGTCCGGGCGGGGCTATCCACGAGCAGTACTTC.

CDR3 sequence reads: CASSLRGGSPSYNEQFF. In DNA form, the CDR3 reads TGTGCCAGCAGCTTAAGGGGCGGGAGTCCCTCCTACAATGAGCAGTTCTTC. The chain couples TRBV7-9 to TRBJ2-1, with 7 bases aligning to TRBD2. The CDR3 sequence is 17 residues long. The germline V gene has CDR1 SEHNR and CDR2 FQNEAQ (reference sequence). The ends lost 2 bases at V and 0 bases at J; junction bases unmatched: 7.

The chain has TRBV19 and TRBJ2-5, with D possibly matching TRBD1 (6 bases). In germline, CDR1 is LNHDA, CDR2 SQIVND (reference sequence). The CDR3 sequence is 13 residues long. The V end lost 11 bases, the J end lost 7 bases, and 20 bases lay between the germline ends. CDR3: CASRRAGVGTQYF. CDR3 bases: TGTGCCTCCCGCCGGGCAGGGGTGGGGACCCAGTACTTC.

This clone was observed a single time. The V gene is TRBV27, the J gene TRBJ1-1; D gene ambiguous. This CDR3 is 12 amino acids long. The V gene's germline CDR1 is MNHEY and CDR2 SMNVEV (reference sequence). V lost 4 bases and J lost 6, with 9 bases in between. This chain's CDR3 is CASSSGESEAFF. The CDR3 coding sequence is TGTGCCAGCAGTTCTGGGGAGTCTGAAGCTTTCTTT.

V usage is TRBV2 and J usage is TRBJ1-2; 7 bases line up with TRBD1. In germline, CDR1 is SNHLY, CDR2 FYNNEI. After removal of 2 bases from V and 4 bases from J, the junction contained 7 bases not matched to a gene. This CDR3 spans 15 amino acids. In DNA form, the CDR3 reads TGTGCCAGCAGTGAACTTGGACAGGTGGGCTATGGCTACACCTTC. Encoded protein: CASSELGQVGYGYTF.